The subject of this entry is one T cell receptor (beta chain). Germline CDR1 SGHAT, CDR2 FQNNGV. The V and J ends lost 2 bases and 4 bases, in that order; junction bases with no gene match: 11. The CDR3 totals 19 residues. The data were taken from a study of blood T cell repertoires in COVID-19. Study-level information: Acute and convalescent COVID-19 samples came from the United States, Italy and Spain. T cells, B-cell-depleted T cells, or PBMCs provided the cDNA or gDNA that served as material.

Authors' methods: The authors estimated nucleated cell counts from reference gene primer amplification. Clones were sequenced by immunoSEQ multiplex PCR, and TCRdb holds only the in-frame ones, with some missing. From that table come the V and J calls and clone size; the DNA was used to work out D and trimming. This sample has approximately 240,000 clones, with 86% found just once. Sequencing was done on a sample of peripheral blood. The J gene is TRBJ2-2, the V gene TRBV11-2; TRBD2 matches 12 bases. This receptor was identified in a woman between 25 and 40 years old who had recovered from COVID-19. The CDR3: CASSLPTSGGLSPTGELFF. The CDR3, as DNA: TGTGCCAGCAGCTTACCAACTAGCGGGGGGCTTTCTCCCACCGGGGAGCTGTTTTTT.